This T cell receptor beta chain was found in a study of T cell responses to AZD1222 COVID-19 vaccine (dated by TCRdb to the early 2020s). In the study overall: AZD1222 recipients whose second dose came at about 4 weeks and those whose second dose came at about 12 weeks were combined into one group, since spike-specific TCR depth and breadth did not differ between the two schedules. A total of over 230 trial participants underwent TCR sequencing, of whom about 200 received two doses of AZD1222 and about 25 received two doses of the MenACWY control vaccine. Trial participants were enrolled by age into 18-55, 56-69 and 70-plus year subgroups, with 148, 28 and 57 TCR-sequenced participants respectively. The paper as a whole reports these results and caveats: Conclusions about previously exposed vaccinees were limited because only six AZD1222 recipients were SARS-CoV-2 seropositive at baseline. In the small 56-69-year group, the increase in depth fell short of significance, most likely because of low power. No day 14 peak-response samples were available, so repertoires were characterized only after the peak T cell response. After two AZD1222 doses, spike-specific TCR breadth and depth were significantly higher than at day 0 and than in MenACWY recipients. Participants were mostly white British and included more females than males, and it was suggested by the authors that clonal diversity may have been underestimated. Nearly half of unique spike-specific TCRs reportedly recognized epitopes outside regions mutated in the B.1.351 and B.1.1.7 variants. The vaccine-associated CD4 TCRs covered the entire spike protein, and the dominant responses fell in regions 160-218 and 743-854.

The time point tag for this specimen amounts to: baseline before first vaccination. Samples from vaccinated people were obtained from the UK trials COV001 and COV002, which included a single-blind randomized controlled phase 2/3 trial of AZD1222 (ChAdOx1 nCoV-19) in healthy adults. For TCRbeta chain sequencing, PBMC samples were collected from trial participants at day 0 and at day 28 after the second dose. The CDR3 regions of human TCRbeta chains were subjected to immunosequencing. Per the source publication's procedure: Repertoire TCRs were matched against a reference library of SARS-CoV-2-specific TCRs generated with the MIRA antigen-specificity platform. Breadth meant the fraction of unique TCRs that were SARS-CoV-2-associated, whereas depth meant the fraction of total T cells that were SARS-CoV-2-associated. Using the MIRA data, every spike-specific TCR was mapped to the spike region that the TCR reacted to and assigned to either a CD4 or a CD8 class. Log10-transformed breadth and depth values were compared by one-way ANOVA with Sidak's multiple comparisons tests. TCRdb obtained this table from immuneACCESS and retained in-frame rearrangements with V and J assigned. These tables miss some clones; where compared with another copy, unresolved V genes account for less than half of the shortfall, and the remainder is unexplained. V, J and clone size are taken as reported in that table, and D and trimming were inferred from the DNA itself. This sample gives some 140,000 clones in total; around 90% of them show up just once. Around 3.2% of the sample goes to the ten largest clones.

The CDR3 covers 15 residues, taking in both the cysteine and the phenylalanine. Kept here is only the CDR3 DNA, which spans 45 bases and is read in frame from base 1. Deletion took 3 bases off V and 6 bases off J, with a span of 17 bases between the germline ends. The germline V gene provides CDR1 KGHSH and CDR2 LQKENI. Comments on this clone: The target of this receptor is not known. Base quality data are lacking; no much larger clone is found one base away.

The sequencing here drew on peripheral blood, taken on day 0 of AZD1222 vaccination. The origin of this receptor is an adult in good health. The chain links TRBV18 with TRBJ1-1, and perhaps TRBD1 as D gene, on 5 matching bases. CDR3 reads: CASSPRDPKASEAFF. The nucleotides read TGTGCCAGCTCACCCCGGGACCCCAAGGCGTCTGAAGCTTTCTTT. The CDR3, completed at both ends by the reference TRBV18 and TRBJ1-1 genes, gives the full variable domain NAGVMQNPRHLVRRRGQEARLRCSPMKGHSHVYWYRQLPEEGLKFMVYLQKENIIDESGMPKERFSAEFPKEGPSILRIQQVVRGDSAAYFCASSPRDPKASEAFFGQGTRLTVV.